Sequencing of this TCR beta chain was carried out in a study of cytomegalovirus exposure and HLA in healthy donors. Study-wide findings and caveats: Most observed TCR sequences were rare, whereas some public TCRs were detected in many donors. When the data were analyzed later, several of the most significant clusters appeared to be linked to common viral pathogens. The availability of immune exposure information extended only to CMV serostatus. The presence/absence work took it that sequencing depth was about the same across donors.

This clone was counted only a few times. Its antigen is unknown. The primer mix had 60 Vbeta and 13 Jbeta primers. Profiled with immunoSEQ multiplex PCR; TCRdb holds only in-frame clones, not every one. Here the sample spans 100,000 to 150,000 clones, about 9.1% being singletons. This clonotype originated in a woman between 40 and 50 years old in good health and CMV-seropositive. Sequences were obtained from PBMCs.

CDR3 DNA sequence: TGTGCCAGCAGCTCACCGGGGGTCCGGCTGGGGGACACTGAAGCTTTCTTT. This sequence encodes CASSSPGVRLGDTEAFF. The rearrangement links TRBV7-9 to TRBJ1-1, with D perhaps matching TRBD1 (5 bases). The CDR3 loop spans 17 amino acids. CDR1 SEHNR and CDR2 FQNEAQ come from the germline V gene (reference sequence). Between the trimmed V and J ends, which lost 4 bases and 3 bases, there was a span of 21 bases. The full variable domain, rest sourced from reference TRBV7-9 and TRBJ1-1, is DTGVSQNPRHKITKRGQNVTFRCDPISEHNRLYWYRQTLGQGPEFLTYFQNEAQLEKSRLLSDRFSAERPKGSFSTLEIQRTEQGDSAMYLCASSSPGVRLGDTEAFFGQGTRLTVV.